These 25 T cell receptor beta chains were sequenced from one sample in a study of blood T cell repertoires in COVID-19. The data were produced by immunoSEQ multiplex PCR, yet TCRdb's version contains in-frame clones alone and is incomplete. The sample gives over 350,000 clones, 88% of which show up once; 1.2% is in the top ten. The sample comprised PBMCs or T cells enriched from blood (not recorded which). The receptors were sampled from a woman between 18 and 30 years old who had recovered from COVID-19.

Comment on this clone: This sample includes further DNA sequences coding for the same CDR3. V gene TRBV3-1 (or the pseudogene TRBV3-2) combines with J gene TRBJ2-2; D perhaps matches TRBD1 (5 bases). The CDR3 has 13 residues. Germline assignment: CDR1 LGHDT and CDR2 YNNKEL (reference sequence). Trimming removed 6 bases at V and 6 bases at J, with 11 bases between. CDR3 sequence (DNA): TGTGCCAGCAGTCAAAGGGGCTCCGGGGAGCTGTTTTTT. This codes for CASSQRGSGELFF.

This clone was seen only once. The chain links TRBV9 to TRBJ1-5, with 9 bases identical to TRBD1. The V gene's germline CDR1 is SGDLS and CDR2 YYNGEE. Unmatched junction bases numbered 5, after V lost 0 bases and J lost 7 bases. The CDR3 length is 15 residues. The CDR3 here is CASSVGTGDHQPQHF. The DNA of the CDR3 is TGTGCCAGCAGCGTAGGGACAGGGGACCACCAGCCCCAGCATTTT.

This chain connects TRBV7-9 to TRBJ1-5, with TRBD1 as a possible D gene (6 bases). This CDR3 contains 14 residues. CDR1 is SEHNR and CDR2 is FQNEAQ in the germline V gene (reference sequence). V lost 4 bases to trimming and J lost 4 bases, with 11 bases between them. CDR3 amino acids: CASSSRDTNQPQHF. DNA of the CDR3: TGTGCCAGCAGCTCCCGGGACACTAATCAGCCCCAGCATTTT. Supplemented by reference TRBV7-9 and TRBJ1-5, the full variable domain reads DTGVSQNPRHKITKRGQNVTFRCDPISEHNRLYWYRQTLGQGPEFLTYFQNEAQLEKSRLLSDRFSAERPKGSFSTLEIQRTEQGDSAMYLCASSSRDTNQPQHFGDGTRLSIL.

J is TRBJ1-2 and V is TRBV12-2; TRBD1, the table's D call, lacks a check against the DNA. TRBV12-2 is a recognized pseudogene. The CDR3 has 14 amino acids. DNA for the CDR3: TGTGCAAGTCGTTCGGGACAGCGTAAGGAGGGCTACACCTTC. This translates into CASRSGQRKEGYTF.

The CDR3 DNA reads as TGTGCCAGCGGGACAGTTCGAACAGATACGCAGTATTTT. Its protein product is CASGTVRTDTQYF. The rearrangement uses TRBV28 and TRBJ2-3, with 7 bases lining up with TRBD1. V shed 8 bases, J shed 3 bases, and the junction held 5 bases outside the gene matches. Per germline, CDR1 MDHEN and CDR2 SYDVKM. This CDR3 has 13 amino acids.

V usage is TRBV24-1 and J usage is TRBJ2-1; 12 nucleotides align to TRBD2. Germline V CDR1 and CDR2: KGHDR, SFDVKD. The CDR3 loop spans 16 amino acids. Trimming cost V 5 bases and J 1 base; bases outside gene matches: 2. The CDR3, as DNA: TGTGCCACCAGTGCACTAGCGGGGGGTTCCTACAATGAGCAGTTCTTC. Translation gives CATSALAGGSYNEQFF.

This chain joins TRBV28 and TRBJ1-1, with a possible D match to TRBD1 (5 bases). This CDR3 is built from 14 residues. Germline assignment: CDR1 MDHEN and CDR2 SYDVKM. Trimming stripped 8 bases from V and 1 base from J, with 14 bases between. The CDR3 bases are TGTGCCAGCGGCCTAACGGGGGGGAACACTGAAGCTTTCTTT. It encodes CASGLTGGNTEAFF.

J is TRBJ2-7 and V is TRBV29-1, with D maybe TRBD2 (6 bases). The CDR3 is 13 amino acids. CDR1 and CDR2 (germline): SQVTM, ANQGSEA. Trimming removed 6 bases from V and 3 bases from J, with 15 bases in between. The CDR3 here is CSVTRQGLYEQYF. The CDR3 DNA follows: TGCAGCGTCACCAGGCAGGGACTCTACGAGCAGTACTTC.

The genes are TRBV5-6 and TRBJ2-7, with D possibly being TRBD2 (5 bases). The V gene lost 4 bases and the J gene lost 2 bases, with 7 bases spanning the gap. Germline assignment: CDR1 SGHDT and CDR2 YYEEEE. This CDR3 spans 12 amino acids. The DNA of the CDR3 is TGTGCCAGCAGCCTGAGGGCCTACGAGCAGTACTTC. It translates to CASSLRAYEQYF. The variable domain in full, completed from reference TRBV5-6 and TRBJ2-7, reads DAGVTQSPTHLIKTRGQQVTLRCSPKSGHDTVSWYQQALGQGPQFIFQYYEEEERQRGNFPDRFSGHQFPNYSSELNVNALLLGDSALYLCASSLRAYEQYFGPGTRLTVT.

This clone has a handful of counts. V usage is TRBV29-1 and J usage is TRBJ2-7; tentatively, D is TRBD2 (5 bases). Trimming pared 5 bases from V and 0 bases from J, leaving 11 bases between. This CDR3 contains 13 residues. The V gene's germline CDR1 is SQVTM and CDR2 ANQGSEA. The CDR3 loop is CSVLDWISYEQYF. The CDR3 DNA reads as TGCAGCGTTTTGGACTGGATCTCCTACGAGCAGTACTTC.

This chain links TRBV28 with TRBJ1-5; a possible D gene is TRBD1 (5 bases). There are 14 residues in the CDR3. Trimming removed 3 bases at V and 7 bases at J, with 13 bases between. Germline lookup yields CDR1 MDHEN and CDR2 SYDVKM. In DNA, the CDR3 is TGTGCCAGCAGTTTGTGGGCAGGGAACCAGCCCCAGCATTTT. Translation: CASSLWAGNQPQHF.

The chain combines TRBV7-2 with TRBJ1-2, with no clear D. Trimming cost V 4 bases and J 7 bases, with 22 bases left between them. CDR1 is SGHTA, CDR2 FQGNSA, per germline. The CDR3 has 16 amino acids. CDR3 nucleotide sequence: TGTGCCAGCAGCTACCTTGACGGGGAGGCTTCGTTTGGCTACACCTTC. It codes for CASSYLDGEASFGYTF.

This chain joins TRBV5-1 and TRBJ2-3, with D unclear. Germline V gene data show CDR1 as SGHRS and CDR2 as YFSETQ. Trimming left V 7 bases short and J 0 bases short, with 6 bases between. This CDR3 spans 12 amino acids. Written as DNA, the CDR3 is TGCGCCAGCTATACTAGCACAGATACGCAGTATTTT. Protein sequence: CASYTSTDTQYF.

This chain uses TRBV6-1 with TRBJ1-5; 7 nucleotides line up with TRBD1. V lost 4 bases, J lost 2 bases, and 8 bases stayed unmatched. The CDR3 spans 16 residues. Germline-derived CDR1 and CDR2 are MNHNS and SASEGT. The CDR3 nucleotides read TGTGCCAGCAGTGGGACAGGTTTGTGGGGCAATCAGCCCCAGCATTTT. Its translation: CASSGTGLWGNQPQHF.

This chain uses TRBV21-1 with TRBJ2-2; the listed D gene, TRBD1, was not tested against the DNA. TRBV21-1 is noted as a pseudogene. CDR3 length equals 15 residues. In DNA form, the CDR3 reads TGTGCCAGCAGCCTACAGGGAGCGAACACCGGGGAGCTGTTTTTT. It is translated as CASSLQGANTGELFF.

The J gene is TRBJ2-1, the V gene TRBV25-1; 7 bases agree with TRBD1. V gave up 2 bases and J gave up 2 bases; unmatched junction bases: 6. This CDR3 region has 16 residues. Germline CDR1 MGHDK, CDR2 SYGVNS. The CDR3 is CASSETDRAPYNEQFF. For the CDR3, the DNA is TGTGCCAGCAGTGAAACCGACAGGGCTCCCTACAATGAGCAGTTCTTC.

This sequence joins TRBV5-1 and TRBJ2-5, with TRBD2 matching over 7 bases. Germline V gene sequence: CDR1 SGHRS, CDR2 YFSETQ. The CDR3 length is 13 residues. The J segment lost 5 bases and the V segment lost 1 base, leaving 2 bases of the junction unmatched. In nucleotides, the CDR3 is TGCGCCAGCAGCTTGCGGGGGGACGAGACCCAGTACTTC. Protein: CASSLRGDETQYF.

This clone was seen more than once but under ten times. The V and J genes are TRBV7-7 and TRBJ1-1; tentative D call: TRBD1 (5 bases). CDR1 SSHAT and CDR2 FNYEAQ come from the germline V gene (reference sequence). This CDR3 region has 15 residues. This CDR3 is CASGPLEGRDTEAFF. In DNA, the CDR3 is TGTGCTAGCGGACCCCTGGAGGGGAGGGACACTGAAGCTTTCTTT.

The table lists this clone with a count of one. This chain connects TRBV30 to TRBJ1-6; no reliable D call. Germline V CDR1 and CDR2: GTSNPN, SVGIG (reference sequence). The CDR3 consists of 11 residues. Trimming pared 3 bases from V and 10 bases from J, leaving 7 bases between. The CDR3 loop is CAWRKASPLHF. The CDR3 coding sequence is TGTGCCTGGAGAAAAGCCTCACCCCTCCACTTT.

This chain links TRBV7-2 with TRBJ2-2, with a weak D call TRBD2 (5 bases). CDR1 SGHTA and CDR2 FQGNSA come from the germline V gene. The V end lost 5 bases, the J end lost 3 bases, and 25 bases lay between the germline ends. The CDR3 length is 19 residues. The CDR3, as DNA: TGTGCCAGCAGCCTCCACTTCCCGATCGGCCTAGCCTACACCGGGGAGCTGTTTTTT. Translated: CASSLHFPIGLAYTGELFF.

The chain joins TRBV2 to TRBJ1-4; D gene ambiguous. Germline V CDR1 and CDR2: SNHLY, FYNNEI. The CDR3 has 11 residues. V gave up 6 bases and J gave up 8 bases, with 7 bases separating them. The CDR3 nucleotides are TGTGCCAGCAGGGCGGGCGAAAAACTGTTTTTT. Its translation: CASRAGEKLFF. The variable domain in full, with the rest retrieved from reference TRBV2 and TRBJ1-4, is EPEVTQTPSHQVTQMGQEVILRCVPISNHLYFYWYRQILGQKVEFLVSFYNNEISEKSEIFDDQFSVERPDGSNFTLKIRSTKLEDSAMYFCASRAGEKLFFGSGTQLSVL.

V gene TRBV24-1 combines with J gene TRBJ2-1, with a possible D match to TRBD2 (6 bases). The CDR3 extends over 19 amino acids. The V end lost 4 bases, the J end lost 6 bases, and 27 bases lay between the germline ends. Germline V gives CDR1 KGHDR, CDR2 SFDVKD. The CDR3, as DNA: TGTGCCACCAGTGAGCTGATATCCCGGGACTCCTTTAGGGTCAATGAGCAGTTCTTC. Its translation is CATSELISRDSFRVNEQFF.

This clone was counted a single time. The DNA of the CDR3 is TGTGCCAGCAGCTTAGTTGGGGCCACTGAAGCTTTCTTT. Translation: CASSLVGATEAFF. The chain couples TRBV7-2 to TRBJ1-1; the D gene is possibly TRBD1 (5 bases). The CDR3 runs 13 residues. Germline V lookup: CDR1 SGHTA, CDR2 FQGNSA. Trimming cost V 1 base and J 4 bases, with 7 bases left between them.

This clone was seen a few times. This CDR3 is CASSHHDTSTNEKLFF. CDR3 nucleotide sequence: TGCGCCAGCAGCCACCACGACACGTCAACTAATGAAAAACTGTTTTTT. The chain is built from TRBV4-1 and TRBJ1-4; D ambiguous. Germline CDR1 MGHRA, CDR2 YSYEKL. The CDR3 extends over 16 amino acids. The V end was cut by 3 bases, the J end by 0 bases, with 11 bases between.

A remark on this clone: One base away lies a much larger clone, so this may be a sequencing read error. Other DNA sequences within the sample encode an identical CDR3. This chain connects TRBV9 to TRBJ1-1; D is unclear. CDR1 is SGDLS and CDR2 is YYNGEE in the germline V gene. Deletions cut 0 bases from V and 1 base from J, with 4 bases between. This CDR3 contains 13 residues. The CDR3 DNA reads as TGTGCCAGCAGCGTAGGCAGGAACACTGAAGCTTTCTTT. Its protein product is CASSVGRNTEAFF.